This T cell receptor beta chain was captured by sequencing in a study of graft-versus-host responses after intestinal transplantation (dated by TCRdb to the early 2020s). Concerning the study at large: Multivisceral, liver-intestinal, or isolated intestinal transplants were received by the recipients. Every recipient was given anti-thymocyte globulin induction, then maintenance tacrolimus and steroids for about three years. Bulk TCR-beta CDR3 sequencing was used to track graft-versus-host and host-versus-graft alloreactive T cell clones in the graft, circulation and bone marrow after intestinal transplantation. Alloreactive clones were identified by sequencing pre-transplant mixed lymphocyte reaction products and comparing them with unstimulated pre-transplant donor and recipient T cells. A cohort of 24 intestinal transplant recipients, including one retransplant, was enrolled, and a few patients lacking pretransplant specimens were excluded. A peak of at least 4% donor T cells among recipient peripheral blood mononuclear cells was the definition used for donor T cell macrochimerism. Samples from a few later patients were sequenced in-house on an Illumina MiSeq with MiXCR processing rather than by the commercial service. Broader findings and caveats from the paper: GvH clones were detected in recipient bone marrow, and some of these GvH clones were observed earlier in ileal mucosa or blood, consistent with an intestinal mucosal origin. Conclusions were limited by the relatively low number and heterogeneity of intestinal transplant patients. Early after transplant, peak levels of circulating GvH clones were associated with declines in HvG clones. Patients with donor T cell macrochimerism had high GvH to HvG T cell clonal ratios in their allografts.

As concerns this clone: The target of this receptor is not known. Per-base qualities were not stored, and no clone one base away is much larger.

From cysteine to phenylalanine, the CDR3 is 12 amino acids long. Left in the record is the CDR3 DNA by itself, 36 bases read in frame from the first base. The junction carries 7 bases between V and J, which are trimmed by 2 bases and 8 bases respectively. Looking up the germline V gene yields CDR1 ENHRY and CDR2 SYGVKD. Reading the label with the study, this specimen's time point is: cells obtained before transplantation from donor or recipient. CD3+CD4+ and CD3+CD8+ populations were FACS-sorted from unstimulated pre-transplant donor and recipient cells taken from spleen or lymph nodes. Library preparation used the immunoSEQ multiplex PCR assay. In most patients, genomic DNA was isolated using the Qiagen DNeasy Blood and Tissue Kit and sent frozen to Adaptive Biotechnologies for TCR sequencing. For most patients, genomic DNA was subjected to high-throughput TCR-beta CDR3 sequencing by Adaptive Biotechnologies. The study's processing was this. Adaptive's ImmunoSEQ software was the source of the TCR sequencing data for fewer than 20 patients, while a few other patients were processed with MiXCR and VDJtools. CD4 versus CD8 sorting errors were corrected by removing sequences found in both subsets at a frequency ratio below 5:1. CDR3 nucleotide sequences shared by donor and recipient were removed because the origin of these sequences could not be assigned. At least 2-fold expansion over unstimulated cells and a minimum CFSE-low frequency of 0.002% (template counts) or 0.001% (read counts) were required for clones to be classified as alloreactive. Mappable clones were those detected in sequenced pre-transplant spleen, lymph node, or MLR CFSE-low populations of the donor or recipient. Cumulative frequency of alloreactive clones was calculated as a percentage of all sequences weighted by copy number. The clones in this table, taken by TCRdb from immuneACCESS, are in-frame only. Not every clone is retained; where verified, under half of the shortfall comes from an unresolved V gene, and the cause of the rest is unknown. D and trimming come from the DNA, and the V and J calls and clone size come from that table. The sample includes about 91,000 clones, with more than 85% observed a single time. The top ten clones comprise approximately 0.35% of the sample.

The sequence joins TRBV10-3 to TRBJ2-1, with the identity of the D gene unclear. The source of this sequence is a human donor who was the organ donor for an intestinal transplant. This specimen consisted of unstimulated CD4+ T cells sorted from spleen or lymph node cells, obtained before transplant. The CDR3 protein sequence reads: CAISEVGDEQFF. The DNA sequence is as follows: TGTGCCATCAGTGAGGTGGGCGATGAGCAGTTCTTC.